A single sample gave rise to the 3 T cell receptor beta chains below, sequenced in a study of beta chain features in type 1 diabetes (dated by TCRdb to between 2017 and 2018). The method was the immunoSEQ multiplex PCR assay. The entire isolated RNA was reverse transcribed using the High Capacity cDNA Reverse Transcription Kit, and thus expressed TCRB transcripts were sequenced. In its TCRdb copy, this immuneACCESS table keeps in-frame sequences only and misses some clones. Where compared with another copy, unresolved V genes explain less than half of these, and the others have no known cause. This sample gives around 250,000 clones in total; around 68% of them show up just once. Approximately 0.053% of the sample belongs to the ten largest clones. Sequenced: naive CD4+ T cells from blood. The cell subset or site label corresponds to: true naive CD4+ T cells. The source of these receptors is a man between 25 and 39 years old in good health.

V and J are TRBV27 and TRBJ1-6; no reliable D call. The CDR3 consists of 14 residues. CDR1 MNHEY and CDR2 SMNVEV come from the germline V gene (reference sequence). The V end was cut by 7 bases, the J end by 8 bases, with 15 bases between. The CDR3 loop reads CASTRGWGDSPLHF. In DNA form, the CDR3 reads TGTGCCAGCACGCGGGGTTGGGGTGATTCACCCCTCCACTTT.

This clone was detected only once. This rearrangement joins TRBV29-1 to TRBJ2-3; 8 bases are a match to TRBD2. Germline CDR1 and CDR2: SQVTM and ANQGSEA. This CDR3 has 13 residues. CDR3 nucleotides: TGCGCCGGAGGCGGGAGGAGCACAGATACGCAGTATTTT. Translated: CAGGGRSTDTQYF.

The genes are TRBV30 and TRBJ2-5, with a tentative D call TRBD2 (5 bases). The V end was cut by 0 bases, the J end by 3 bases, with 8 bases between. The CDR3 loop spans 13 amino acids. Germline lookup yields CDR1 GTSNPN and CDR2 SVGIG (reference sequence). The DNA for the CDR3 is TGTGCCTGGAGTGTCCCGGGGAAAGAGACCCAGTACTTC. It yields the protein CAWSVPGKETQYF.